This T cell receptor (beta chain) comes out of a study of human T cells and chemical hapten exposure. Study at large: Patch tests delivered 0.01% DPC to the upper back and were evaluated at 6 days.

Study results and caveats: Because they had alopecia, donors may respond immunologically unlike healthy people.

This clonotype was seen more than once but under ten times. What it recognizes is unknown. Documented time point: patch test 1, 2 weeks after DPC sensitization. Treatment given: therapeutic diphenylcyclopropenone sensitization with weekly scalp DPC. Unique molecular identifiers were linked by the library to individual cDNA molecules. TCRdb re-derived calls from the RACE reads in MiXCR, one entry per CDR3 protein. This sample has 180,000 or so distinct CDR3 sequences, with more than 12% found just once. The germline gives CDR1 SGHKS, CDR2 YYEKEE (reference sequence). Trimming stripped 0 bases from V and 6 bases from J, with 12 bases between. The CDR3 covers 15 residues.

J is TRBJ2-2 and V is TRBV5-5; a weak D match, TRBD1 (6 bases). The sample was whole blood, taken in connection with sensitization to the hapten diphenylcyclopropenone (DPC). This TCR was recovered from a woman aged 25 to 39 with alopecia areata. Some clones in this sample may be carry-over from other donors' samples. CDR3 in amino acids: CASSLAQGWAGELFF. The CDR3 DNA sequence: TGTGCCAGCAGCTTGGCCCAGGGGTGGGCCGGGGAGCTGTTTTTT.